Listed below are T cell receptor beta chains from one sample, sequenced in a study of T cell clonotyping in hematopoietic cell transplantation. Data came from immunoSEQ multiplex PCR; TCRdb stores just in-frame clones and leaves some out. In the table there are some 13,000 clones, 65% to 85% of which are singletons. The starting material was peripheral blood mononuclear cells, obtained before stem cell transplant. The receptors come from a man in his 60s with acute myeloid leukemia. Some clones in this sample may be carry-over from other donors' samples. Both conserved end residues are part of each CDR3. The D gene is left open where the match is weak. Clone size is given for some rows only: seen once, a few or many times, or a class if the clone is expanded.

>TRBJ2-7|-|-|TRBV28
CASRGSGSSYEQYF
TGTGCCAGCAGAGGGAGCGGAAGCTCCTACGAGCAGTACTTC
>TRBJ1-3|TRBD1|-|TRBV6-6
CASSGSGGNGNTIYF
TGTGCCAGCAGTGGGTCAGGGGGGAACGGAAACACCATATATTTT
>TRBJ2-3|-|-|TRBV6-1
CASSEGLLGDTQYF
TGTGCCAGCAGTGAAGGGCTGCTCGGGGATACGCAGTATTTT
>TRBJ2-1|TRBD2|-|TRBV6-5
CASGLAGDNEQFF
TGTGCCAGCGGACTAGCGGGGGACAATGAGCAGTTCTTC
>TRBJ2-5|-|-|TRBV5-1
CASSLGAGVVETQYF
TGCGCCAGCAGCTTGGGGGCAGGGGTCGTGGAGACCCAGTACTTC
>TRBJ1-1|-|-|TRBV25-1
CASSEWGASEAFF
TGTGCCAGCAGTGAATGGGGGGCTTCCGAAGCTTTCTTT
>TRBJ2-5|TRBD1|-|TRBV10-3
CAIGGTGSQETQYF
TGTGCCATCGGAGGGACAGGGAGCCAAGAGACCCAGTACTTC
>TRBJ1-5|-|-|TRBV6-5
CANKLNSLNQPQHF
TGTGCCAACAAACTTAACAGCCTGAATCAGCCCCAGCATTTT
>TRBJ1-2|-|-|TRBV5-6
CASSLLRPNYGYTF
TGTGCCAGCAGCTTGCTTAGGCCTAACTATGGCTACACCTTC
>TRBJ2-6|-|few|TRBV4-3
CASSLFASGSGANVLTF
TGCGCCAGCAGCCTTTTCGCATCGGGCTCTGGGGCCAACGTCCTGACTTTC
>TRBJ1-3|TRBD1|-|TRBV11-3
CASSYGTGMTGNTIYF
TGTGCCAGCAGCTACGGGACAGGGATGACTGGAAACACCATATATTTT
>TRBJ2-2|-|-|TRBV4-3
CASSQFRANTGELFF
TGCGCCAGCAGCCAATTCAGGGCGAACACCGGGGAGCTGTTTTTT
>TRBJ1-1|-|-|TRBV30
CAWTSSRQTEAFF
TGTGCCTGGACCTCCTCGCGGCAAACTGAAGCTTTCTTT
>TRBJ2-3|TRBD1|-|TRBV9
CASSVRDRDTQYF
TGTGCCAGCAGCGTAAGGGACAGAGATACGCAGTATTTT
>TRBJ2-7|-|-|TRBV7-9
CASSWRGRQGADEQYF
TGTGCCAGCAGCTGGAGAGGACGGCAGGGAGCCGACGAGCAGTACTTC
>TRBJ1-6|-|-|TRBV5-1
CASQQDWTLNSPLHF
TGCGCCAGCCAACAAGATTGGACGTTGAATTCACCCCTCCACTTT
>TRBJ2-7|-|-|TRBV5-6
CASSLGGDTYEQYF
TGTGCCAGCAGCTTAGGGGGGGATACCTACGAGCAGTACTTC
>TRBJ1-1|-|-|TRBV5-1
CASSLVAGAKYTEAFF
TGCGCCAGCAGCTTGGTTGCGGGGGCTAAGTACACTGAAGCTTTCTTT
>TRBJ2-7|TRBD2|-|TRBV27
CASSFPLAGGTYEQYF
TGTGCCAGCAGTTTCCCACTAGCGGGGGGAACCTACGAGCAGTACTTC
>TRBJ1-1|TRBD1|-|TRBV19
CASSTGQGDAFF
TGTGCCAGTAGTACCGGACAGGGCGACGCTTTCTTT
>TRBJ1-4|-|-|TRBV2
CASSVIGGSNEKLFF
TGTGCCAGCAGTGTTATCGGTGGGTCTAATGAAAAACTGTTTTTT
>TRBJ2-7|TRBD1|-|TRBV5-1
CASSAGTGGTYEQYF
TGCGCCAGCAGCGCAGGGACAGGGGGGACCTACGAGCAGTACTTC
>TRBJ1-1|-|-|TRBV4-1
CASSQVNRAGEAFF
TGCGCCAGCAGCCAAGTGAACAGGGCGGGTGAAGCTTTCTTT
>TRBJ1-1|-|-|TRBV6-5
CASSYSRGGTEAFF
TGTGCCAGCAGTTACTCGAGAGGGGGCACTGAAGCTTTCTTT
>TRBJ2-7|TRBD1|-|TRBV5-6
CASSAGDREPYEQYF
TGTGCCAGCAGCGCTGGGGACAGGGAGCCCTACGAGCAGTACTTC
>TRBJ1-2|-|-|TRBV27
CASSTGYNNYGYTF
TGTGCCAGCAGCACGGGATATAATAACTATGGCTACACCTTC
>TRBJ1-4|-|-|TRBV30
CAWSVYLGEKLFF
TGTGCCTGGAGTGTATACTTGGGGGAAAAACTGTTTTTT
>TRBJ1-1|-|-|TRBV29-1
CSVPNGGHQAFF
TGCAGCGTTCCTAACGGGGGGCACCAAGCTTTCTTT
>TRBJ1-1|-|-|TRBV4-3
CASSQGGADYNTEAFF
TGCGCCAGCAGCCAAGGGGGAGCCGACTACAACACTGAAGCTTTCTTT
>TRBJ1-1|TRBD1|-|TRBV9
CASSVTGSMNTEAFF
TGTGCCAGCAGCGTGACAGGGTCGATGAACACTGAAGCTTTCTTT
>TRBJ2-2|TRBD2|-|TRBV5-6
CASSLALAGYNGELFF
TGTGCCAGCAGCTTGGCCCTAGCGGGGTATAACGGGGAGCTGTTTTTT
>TRBJ1-2|-|-|TRBV4-2
CASSQDWDTSPGTF
TGTGCCAGCAGCCAAGATTGGGACACGTCTCCGGGCACCTTC
>TRBJ1-2|TRBD1|-|TRBV2
CASRGDSDYGYTF
TGTGCCAGCAGGGGGGACAGTGACTATGGCTACACCTTC
>TRBJ1-2|TRBD1|-|TRBV14
CASSQLGTGGYGYTF
TGTGCCAGCAGCCAACTCGGGACAGGCGGCTATGGCTACACCTTC
>TRBJ1-1|-|-|TRBV12-5
CASGQNGQLANTEAFF
TGTGCTAGTGGTCAAAATGGACAGCTCGCAAACACTGAAGCTTTCTTT
>TRBJ2-5|-|few|TRBV7-3
CASSLGLRETQYF
TGTGCCAGCAGCTTAGGACTTAGGGAGACCCAGTACTTC
>TRBJ1-5|-|-|TRBV2
CASSTGVNQPQHF
TGTGCCAGCAGCACAGGAGTCAATCAGCCCCAGCATTTT
>TRBJ1-4|-|-|TRBV29-1
CSASTYNEKLFF
TGCAGCGCCTCTACCTATAATGAAAAACTGTTTTTT
>TRBJ1-1|TRBD1|-|TRBV7-8
CASSPRDSGSEAFF
TGTGCCAGCAGCCCCCGGGACAGCGGGTCTGAAGCTTTCTTT
>TRBJ2-7|TRBD1|-|TRBV7-8
CASSFRDRVYEQYF
TGTGCCAGCAGCTTCCGGGACAGGGTCTACGAGCAGTACTTC
>TRBJ2-7|-|-|TRBV25-1
CASSSAQFSYEQYF
TGTGCCAGCAGTTCCGCACAGTTCTCCTACGAGCAGTACTTC
>TRBJ1-5|-|-|TRBV15
CATSHRDPGQPQHF
TGTGCCACCAGCCACCGGGACCCGGGGCAGCCCCAGCATTTT
>TRBJ1-6|-|-|TRBV4-2
CASSQDSGGGTYNSPLHF
TGTGCCAGCAGCCAAGATAGTGGGGGGGGCACCTATAATTCACCCCTCCACTTT
>TRBJ2-3|-|-|TRBV4-2
CASSQDSADTQYF
TGTGCCAGCAGCCAAGATTCGGCAGATACGCAGTATTTT
>TRBJ2-7|TRBD1|few|TRBV7-2
CASSSPGQFVEQYF
TGTGCCAGCAGCTCCCCGGGACAGTTTGTGGAGCAGTACTTC
>TRBJ1-3|-|-|TRBV6-1
CASSDPSRRSGNTIYF
TGTGCCAGCAGTGACCCCAGCAGGAGGTCTGGAAACACCATATATTTT
>TRBJ1-5|-|-|TRBV4-2
CASSQDQGNDQPQHF
TGTGCCAGCAGCCAAGATCAAGGCAACGATCAGCCCCAGCATTTT
>TRBJ1-2|-|-|TRBV9
CASSVGRTHYGYTF
TGTGCCAGCAGCGTAGGTAGGACACACTATGGCTACACCTTC
>TRBJ2-4|-|-|TRBV4-3
CASSQDGQGVRAKNIQYF
TGCGCCAGCAGCCAAGATGGTCAGGGAGTGAGAGCCAAAAACATTCAGTACTTC
>TRBJ1-5|-|-|TRBV2
CASSEDRPNQPQHF
TGTGCCAGCAGTGAAGACAGGCCAAATCAGCCCCAGCATTTT
>TRBJ1-1|-|once|TRBV7-2
CASTPRGGSQAFF
TGTGCCAGCACCCCCCGGGGGGGCTCTCAAGCTTTCTTT
>TRBJ2-6|TRBD1|-|TRBV7-3
CASSVTGDGANVLTF
TGTGCCAGCAGCGTCACAGGGGACGGGGCCAACGTCCTGACTTTC
>TRBJ2-1|-|-|TRBV5-1
CASRIPSDREQFF
TGCGCCAGCAGGATCCCCTCTGACCGTGAGCAGTTCTTC
>TRBJ2-3|TRBD1|-|TRBV30
CAWSAGTGADTQYF
TGTGCCTGGAGTGCCGGGACAGGGGCAGATACGCAGTATTTT
>TRBJ1-1|-|few|TRBV5-1
CASSLGWGSGNTEAFF
TGCGCCAGCAGCCTGGGGTGGGGTTCGGGGAACACTGAAGCTTTCTTT
>TRBJ1-2|-|-|TRBV19
CASRNVGLNAGGYTF
TGTGCCAGTAGAAACGTGGGACTAAATGCGGGTGGCTACACCTTC